These 5 T cell receptor beta chains originate from one sample sequenced in a study of blood T cells in healthy people across ages. Primed by a sample-barcoded 5' primer and a J-beta primer mix, a second PCR proceeded for roughly 7 to 12 cycles. TCRdb re-called the 5' RACE reads with MiXCR, one entry per CDR3 protein. The profile shows about 1.8 million distinct CDR3 sequences, roughly 52% of them singletons. Sequencing used blood. The source of these receptors is a woman in her forties in good health.

This clonotype came up a few times. The chain couples TRBV27 to TRBJ2-7; 8 bases are a match to TRBD1. V lost 6 bases to trimming and J lost 4 bases; unmatched junction nucleotides: 14. The CDR3 runs to 16 residues. Germline CDR1 is MNHEY and CDR2 is SMNVEV (reference sequence). In DNA form, the CDR3 reads TGTGCCAGCAGCCAACTGGACAGGGTGGAGAGTTACGAGCAGTACTTC. Protein: CASSQLDRVESYEQYF.

This clonotype is a singleton in its sample. V is TRBV16 and J is TRBJ1-2, with D maybe TRBD1 (6 bases). The CDR3 consists of 14 residues. Trimming took 0 bases from V and 10 from J, leaving 15 bases between them. Germline assignment: CDR1 KGHSY and CDR2 FQNENV. CDR3 in amino acids: CASSQSSGENDYTF. The CDR3 nucleotides are TGTGCCAGCAGCCAATCGTCAGGGGAGAACGACTACACCTTC.

This clonotype was seen repeatedly, ten times or more. The V call is TRBV12-3 or TRBV12-4, the J call TRBJ2-1, with D possibly being TRBD1 (6 bases). Between the trimmed V and J ends, which lost 3 bases and 2 bases, there was a span of 8 bases. The CDR3 is 14 amino acids. Here the CDR3 DNA reads TGTGCCAGCAGTTTCCAGGGGCCCTACAATGAGCAGTTCTTC. Amino acid sequence: CASSFQGPYNEQFF.

Concerning this clonotype: This could be a read error, since a much larger clone is one nucleotide away. The gene calls are TRBV29-1 and TRBJ2-7, with 7 bases that match TRBD1. Germline assignment: CDR1 SQVTM and CDR2 ANQGSEA. The CDR3 has 12 residues. DNA of the CDR3: TGCAGCGTTGGAGGGGGCGGGTACGAGCTGTACTTC. Amino acids: CSVGGGGYELYF.

The chain couples TRBV7-2 to TRBJ2-2, with 13 bases identical to TRBD2. Trimming at V came to 5 bases and at J to 4 bases, leaving 10 bases not matched to a gene. The CDR3 is made up of 18 amino acids. The germline gives CDR1 SGHTA, CDR2 FQGNSA. CDR3 residues: CASSGRKTSGGLTGELFF. In DNA form, the CDR3 reads TGTGCCAGCAGCGGGCGCAAGACTAGCGGGGGGCTCACCGGGGAGCTGTTTTTT.